The rows below give T cell receptor beta chains drawn from one sample of a study of cytomegalovirus exposure and HLA in healthy donors. Sequencing was performed with immunoSEQ multiplex PCR; in TCRdb, only in-frame clones are kept and a portion is missing. This repertoire shows roughly 220,000 clones, 65% to 85% found once; its top ten account for 1.5% to 2%. Source material: PBMCs. All receptors come from a man aged 50-59 years in good health and CMV-seronegative. The CDR3 runs from the conserved cysteine through the conserved F or W. D genes are given only for firm matches. Size is omitted from some rows. Given values are once, few, many or a class for expanded clones.

j_gene,d_gene,abundance,v_gene,len,CDR3nt,CDR3aa
TRBJ2-7,TRBD2,NA,TRBV9,15,TGTGCCAGCAGCCAAGGACTAGCGGCTTCCTACGAGCAGTACTTC,CASSQGLAASYEQYF
TRBJ2-3,NA,NA,TRBV27,16,TGTGCCAGCAGTTTAGACACGGGTGTTGGAGGAGATACGCAGTATTTT,CASSLDTGVGGDTQYF
TRBJ2-7,NA,NA,TRBV27,14,TGTGCCAGCAGTTCGACAGGAGGTCGGGTCGAGCAGTACTTC,CASSSTGGRVEQYF
TRBJ2-7,NA,few,TRBV14,14,TGTGCCAGCAGCCGAGAGAGTTTCTCCTACGAGCAGTACTTC,CASSRESFSYEQYF
TRBJ1-5,TRBD1,NA,TRBV11-2,15,TGTGCCAGCAGCTTTAACACAGGGGGCAATCAGCCCCAGCATTTT,CASSFNTGGNQPQHF
TRBJ2-5,TRBD2,NA,TRBV27,15,TGTGCCAGCAGTCGCCTAGCGGGAGTATGGGAGACCCAGTACTTC,CASSRLAGVWETQYF
TRBJ2-2,TRBD2,NA,TRBV19,15,TGTGCCAGTAGTATCAGCGGGGTGAACACCGGGGAGCTGTTTTTT,CASSISGVNTGELFF
TRBJ2-3,NA,NA,TRBV27,16,TGTGCCAGCAGTTTATCGATGGGGGGAGTCACAGATACGCAGTATTTT,CASSLSMGGVTDTQYF
TRBJ1-2,TRBD1,once,TRBV5-1,14,TGCGCCAGCAGCTTGGTGGGACAGGGGTCCGGCTACACCTTC,CASSLVGQGSGYTF
TRBJ2-7,NA,NA,TRBV18,14,TGTGCCAGCTCACCCCTCGACGACACCTACGAGCAGTACTTC,CASSPLDDTYEQYF
TRBJ2-3,TRBD2,NA,TRBV5-8,14,TGTGCCAGCAGCTTGGAGACTAGCGCCCATACGCAGTATTTT,CASSLETSAHTQYF
TRBJ2-7,NA,NA,TRBV5-4,14,TGTGCCAGCAGCTCGGGGACTGTTACCTACGAGCAGTACTTC,CASSSGTVTYEQYF
TRBJ1-2,NA,NA,TRBV9,13,TGTGCCAGCACCGCAGGGGTTGGCTATGGCTACACCTTC,CASTAGVGYGYTF
TRBJ2-2,NA,NA,TRBV19,15,TGTGCCAGTAGTCTCCAACAGACGAACACCGGGGAGCTGTTTTTT,CASSLQQTNTGELFF
TRBJ1-5,NA,few,TRBV6-5,14,TGTGCCAGCAGTTACCGGACAGGCAATCAGCCCCAGCATTTT,CASSYRTGNQPQHF
TRBJ2-3,TRBD2,NA,TRBV9,16,TGTGCCAGCAGCGAGGGAGCGGGGCCTTACACAGATACGCAGTATTTT,CASSEGAGPYTDTQYF
TRBJ1-1,NA,NA,TRBV9,15,TGTGCCAGCAGCGTAGGATTGGGGGGAAACACTGAAGCTTTCTTT,CASSVGLGGNTEAFF
TRBJ2-3,NA,NA,TRBV5-4,14,TGTGCCAGCAGCCCCGGTTCCGCCGCAGATACGCAGTATTTT,CASSPGSAADTQYF
TRBJ2-7,TRBD2,NA,TRBV23-1,21,TGCGCCAGCAGTCTATTTGCCCCCAGAAGACTAGCGGGAGTTTCAGACTACGAGCAGTACTTC,CASSLFAPRRLAGVSDYEQYF
TRBJ1-5,NA,NA,TRBV28,14,TGTGCCAGCAGTGGGGCTGTTGGCAATCAGCCCCAGCATTTT,CASSGAVGNQPQHF
TRBJ2-1,TRBD2,few,TRBV15,14,TGTGCCACCAGCATTAGCGGGATAGACTATGAGCAGTTCTTC,CATSISGIDYEQFF
TRBJ2-2,NA,NA,TRBV18,15,TGTGCCAGCTCACCGGGAGGAGCAGGAACCGGGGAGCTGTTTTTT,CASSPGGAGTGELFF
TRBJ2-7,TRBD1,NA,TRBV18,14,TGTGCCAGCTCACTTGACAGGGGAACCTACGAGCAGTACTTC,CASSLDRGTYEQYF
TRBJ1-1,NA,few,TRBV7-6,13,TGTGCCAGCGGGGGGGCTCTGGGAACTGAAGCTTTCTTT,CASGGALGTEAFF
TRBJ2-1,TRBD2,NA,TRBV27,15,TGTGCCAGCAGTTTGAGCCTAGCGGGAGCCAATGAGCAGTTCTTC,CASSLSLAGANEQFF
TRBJ2-3,TRBD2,NA,TRBV9,16,TGTGCCAGCAGCGTAGACGCGGGAGGGCCTTCCGGTACGCAGTATTTT,CASSVDAGGPSGTQYF
TRBJ2-5,TRBD1,NA,TRBV11-2,15,TGTGCCAGCAGCACCCCCGGGACAGGCCAAGAGACCCAGTACTTC,CASSTPGTGQETQYF
TRBJ1-5,NA,NA,TRBV27,14,TGTGCCAGCAGTCCCGACAGGATTAATCAGCCCCAGCATTTT,CASSPDRINQPQHF
TRBJ2-7,NA,NA,TRBV28,13,TGTGCCAGCAGGGGGACAAGATCCTACGAGCAGTACTTC,CASRGTRSYEQYF
TRBJ2-2,NA,NA,TRBV6-1,14,TGTGCCAGCTCACTTTATACCGGGATCGGGGAGCTGTTTTTT,CASSLYTGIGELFF
TRBJ2-1,TRBD2,NA,TRBV11-2,15,TGTGCCAGCAGCCTTTCCGGGACTAGCATCAATGAGCAGTTCTTC,CASSLSGTSINEQFF
TRBJ2-1,NA,NA,TRBV5-1,16,TGCGCCAGCAGCTTGGCCCTAGGTGGGGCGGGGAATGAGCAGTTCTTC,CASSLALGGAGNEQFF
TRBJ1-2,NA,NA,TRBV7-9,15,TGTGCCAGCAGCCCCAAGGAGGGCGGGAACTATGGCTACACCTTC,CASSPKEGGNYGYTF
TRBJ1-2,NA,once,TRBV9,15,TGTGCCAGCAGCGCACTCACAGGGATGGGCTATGGCTACACCTTC,CASSALTGMGYGYTF
TRBJ2-7,TRBD2,NA,TRBV19,14,TGTGCCAGTAGTGTATTTGCGGGAGGTCGCGAGCAGTACTTC,CASSVFAGGREQYF
TRBJ2-7,NA,NA,TRBV6-5,13,TGTGCCACCGGGGGGCAGGGGAGGTACGAGCAGTACTTC,CATGGQGRYEQYF
TRBJ2-3,NA,NA,TRBV28,14,TGTGCCAGCAGTTTATATACAGGCACAGATACGCAGTATTTT,CASSLYTGTDTQYF
TRBJ2-7,NA,NA,TRBV28,14,TGTGCCAGCAGTTTGGGGGGATCCTCCTACGAGCAGTACTTC,CASSLGGSSYEQYF
TRBJ1-1,NA,NA,TRBV27,12,TGTGCCAGCAGTTTACCAGGGACTGAAGCTTTCTTT,CASSLPGTEAFF
TRBJ1-1,NA,NA,TRBV11-2,18,TGTGCCAGCAGACAAAGGGGTTGGTTAGGGGGAGAGGTTGTTGAAGCTTTCTTT,CASRQRGWLGGEVVEAFF
TRBJ2-4,NA,NA,TRBV11-1,17,TGTGCCAGCAGCTTAGCTTCCGCCCCAGGGGCCAAAAACATTCAGTACTTC,CASSLASAPGAKNIQYF
TRBJ2-2,NA,few,TRBV5-1,17,TGCGCCAGCAGCTGGGGGCGGTCGGGTGCGAACACCGGGGAGCTGTTTTTT,CASSWGRSGANTGELFF
TRBJ2-7,NA,few,TRBV6-5,13,TGTGCCTTCGGGGCAGGGGTCTCCTACGAGCAGTACTTC,CAFGAGVSYEQYF
TRBJ1-1,NA,NA,TRBV19,13,TGTGCCAGTAGTGTACGGGAGAACACTGAAGCTTTCTTT,CASSVRENTEAFF
TRBJ2-1,TRBD2,NA,TRBV27,13,TGTGCCAGCAGCCTGACTAGCCGTAATGAGCAGTTCTTC,CASSLTSRNEQFF
TRBJ2-3,TRBD1,NA,TRBV4-1,17,TGCGCCAGCAGCCCCGGACAGGGGGCTTTTGGCACAGATACGCAGTATTTT,CASSPGQGAFGTDTQYF
TRBJ2-5,TRBD2,NA,TRBV19,16,TGTGCCAGTAGTGCAGCGGGAGGGGGCTTTCGGGAGACCCAGTACTTC,CASSAAGGGFRETQYF
TRBJ1-5,NA,NA,TRBV7-8,14,TGTGCCAGCAGGGCGGGGGGTAGCAATCAGCCCCAGCATTTT,CASRAGGSNQPQHF
TRBJ2-7,NA,NA,TRBV28,15,TGTGCCAGCAGTCGAGACAGCCTAGTCTCCTACGAGCAGTACTTC,CASSRDSLVSYEQYF
TRBJ1-1,NA,NA,TRBV30,15,TGTGCCTGGAGGATCTTATTGACAGAGAACACTGAAGCTTTCTTT,CAWRILLTENTEAFF
TRBJ2-2,NA,NA,TRBV27,15,TGTGCCAGCAGTTTCCCCGGGACTCCGGCCGGGGAGCTGTTTTTT,CASSFPGTPAGELFF
TRBJ2-1,TRBD2,NA,TRBV5-6,15,TGTGCCAGCAGCGCTAGCGGGGGTTCCTACAATGAGCAGTTCTTC,CASSASGGSYNEQFF
TRBJ1-1,TRBD1,NA,TRBV18,14,TGTGCCAGCTCACCGGGACAGTCCGCCGGAGGAGCTTTCTTT,CASSPGQSAGGAFF
TRBJ2-7,TRBD2,NA,TRBV5-1,16,TGCGCCAGCAGCTTGGCCGCTAGCGGACTACTGGGCGAGCAGTACTTC,CASSLAASGLLGEQYF
TRBJ2-1,NA,NA,TRBV7-2,15,TGTGCCAGCAGCTTAGTGGTCGGGACATACAATGAGCAGTTCTTC,CASSLVVGTYNEQFF
TRBJ2-1,NA,NA,TRBV19,15,TGTGCCAGTAGTAACAGGAACCGCCCCAGGGATGAGCAGTTCTTC,CASSNRNRPRDEQFF
TRBJ1-3,NA,few,TRBV2,16,TGTGCCAGCAGTGAATTTGGGGGCGCATCAGGAAACACCATATATTTT,CASSEFGGASGNTIYF
TRBJ1-5,NA,NA,TRBV30,14,TGTGCCTGGAGTGTAGGGGGTCGGAATCAGCCCCAGCATTTT,CAWSVGGRNQPQHF
TRBJ2-7,TRBD2,NA,TRBV14,18,TGTGCCAGCAGTCGAATGGGCTTTGGGGCTAGCGGGAGCGGCGAGCAGTACTTC,CASSRMGFGASGSGEQYF